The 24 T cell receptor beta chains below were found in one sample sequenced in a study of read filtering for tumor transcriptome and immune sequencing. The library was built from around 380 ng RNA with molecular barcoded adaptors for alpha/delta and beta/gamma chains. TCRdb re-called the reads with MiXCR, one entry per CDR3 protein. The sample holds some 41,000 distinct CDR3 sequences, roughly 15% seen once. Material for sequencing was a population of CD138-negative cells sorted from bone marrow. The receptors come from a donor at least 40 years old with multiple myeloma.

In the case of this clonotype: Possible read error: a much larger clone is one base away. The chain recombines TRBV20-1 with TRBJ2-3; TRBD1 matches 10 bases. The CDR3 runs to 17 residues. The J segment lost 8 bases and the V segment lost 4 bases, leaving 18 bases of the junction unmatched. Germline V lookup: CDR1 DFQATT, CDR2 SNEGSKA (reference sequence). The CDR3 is CSAIPGGGTGVLGTQYF. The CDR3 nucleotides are TGCAGTGCTATCCCCGGTGGTGGGACAGGGGTCCTAGGTACGCAGTATTTT.

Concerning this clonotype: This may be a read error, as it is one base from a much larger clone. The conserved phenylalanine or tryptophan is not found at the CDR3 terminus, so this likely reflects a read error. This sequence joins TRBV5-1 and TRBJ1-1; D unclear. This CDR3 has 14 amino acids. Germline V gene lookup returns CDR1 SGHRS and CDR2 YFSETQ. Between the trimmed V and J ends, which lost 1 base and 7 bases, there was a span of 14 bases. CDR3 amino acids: CASSLTNPRSEAFL. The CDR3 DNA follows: TGCGCCAGCAGCTTGACCAATCCGAGAAGTGAAGCTTTCCTT.

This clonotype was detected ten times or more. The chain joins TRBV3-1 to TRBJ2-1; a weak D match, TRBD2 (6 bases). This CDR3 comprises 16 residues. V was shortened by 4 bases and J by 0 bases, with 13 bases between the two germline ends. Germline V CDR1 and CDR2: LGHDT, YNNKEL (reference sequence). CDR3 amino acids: CASSPQLAVSYNEQFF. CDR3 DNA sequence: TGTGCCAGCAGCCCACAACTAGCTGTCTCCTACAATGAGCAGTTCTTC.

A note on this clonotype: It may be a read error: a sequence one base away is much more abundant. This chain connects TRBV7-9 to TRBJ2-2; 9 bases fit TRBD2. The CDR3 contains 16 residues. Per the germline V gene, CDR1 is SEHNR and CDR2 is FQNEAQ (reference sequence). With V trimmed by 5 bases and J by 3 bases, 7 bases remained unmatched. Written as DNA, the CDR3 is TGTGCCAGCAGCGCCCGACTAGCGGCGGACACCGGGGAGCTGTTTTTT. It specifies CASSARLAADTGELFF.

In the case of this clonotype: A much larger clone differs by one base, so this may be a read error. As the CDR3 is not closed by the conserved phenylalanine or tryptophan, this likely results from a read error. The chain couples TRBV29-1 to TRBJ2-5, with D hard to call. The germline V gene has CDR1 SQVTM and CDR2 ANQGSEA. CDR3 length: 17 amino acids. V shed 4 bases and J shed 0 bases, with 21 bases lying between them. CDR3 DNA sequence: TGCAGCGTTGCCGGAGACGCAGGAATCCCGAACCAAGAGACCCAGTACTAC. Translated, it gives CSVAGDAGIPNQETQYY.

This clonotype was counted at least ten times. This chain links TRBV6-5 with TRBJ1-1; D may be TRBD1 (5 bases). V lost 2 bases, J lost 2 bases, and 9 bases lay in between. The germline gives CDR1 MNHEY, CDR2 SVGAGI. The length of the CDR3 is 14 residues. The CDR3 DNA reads TGTGCCAGCAGTTACGACAGCCTAAACACTGAAGCTTTCTTT. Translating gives CASSYDSLNTEAFF.

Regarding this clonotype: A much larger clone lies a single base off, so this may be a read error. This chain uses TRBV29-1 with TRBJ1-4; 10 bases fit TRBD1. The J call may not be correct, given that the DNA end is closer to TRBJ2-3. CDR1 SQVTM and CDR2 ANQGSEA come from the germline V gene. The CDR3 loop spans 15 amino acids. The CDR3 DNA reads TGCAGCTTCGCCGGGACAGGGGCAATCCCAGATACGCAGTATTTT. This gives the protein CSFAGTGAIPDTQYF.

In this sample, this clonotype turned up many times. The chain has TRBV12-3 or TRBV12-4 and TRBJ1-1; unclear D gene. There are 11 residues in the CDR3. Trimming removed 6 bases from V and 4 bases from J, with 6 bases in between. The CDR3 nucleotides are TGTGCCAGCAGCCGAAGCACTGAAGCTTTCTTT. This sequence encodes CASSRSTEAFF.

CDR3 region: CASSLDNTMTDTQYF. CDR3 sequence (DNA): TGCGCCAGCAGCTTGGACAACACCATGACAGATACGCAGTATTTT. The chain recombines TRBV5-1 with TRBJ2-3; no reliable D call. This CDR3 is built from 15 residues. Germline CDR1 is SGHRS and CDR2 is YFSETQ. The V end lost 0 bases, the J end lost 3 bases, and 11 bases lay between the germline ends.

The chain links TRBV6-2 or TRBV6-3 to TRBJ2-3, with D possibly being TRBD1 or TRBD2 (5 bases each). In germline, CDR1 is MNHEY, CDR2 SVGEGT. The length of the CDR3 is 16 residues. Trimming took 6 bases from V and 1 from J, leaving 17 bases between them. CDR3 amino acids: CASRLKKGSRTDTQYF. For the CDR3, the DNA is TGTGCCAGCAGACTTAAAAAGGGGAGTCGCACAGATACGCAGTATTTT.

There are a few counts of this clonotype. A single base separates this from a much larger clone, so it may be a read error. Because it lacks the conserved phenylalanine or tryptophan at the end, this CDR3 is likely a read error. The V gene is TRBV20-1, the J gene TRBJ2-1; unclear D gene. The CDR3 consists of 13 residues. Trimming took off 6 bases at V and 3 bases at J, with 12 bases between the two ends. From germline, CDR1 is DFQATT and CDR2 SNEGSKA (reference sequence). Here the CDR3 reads CSARTANYNEQFL. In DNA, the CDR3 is TGCAGTGCCCGGACGGCTAACTACAATGAGCAGTTCCTC.

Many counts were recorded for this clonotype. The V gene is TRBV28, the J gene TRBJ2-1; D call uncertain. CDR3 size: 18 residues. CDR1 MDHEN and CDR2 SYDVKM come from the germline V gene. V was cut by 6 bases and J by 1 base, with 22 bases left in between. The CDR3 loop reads CASSSLAPLEQSYNEQFF. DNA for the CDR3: TGTGCCAGCAGCTCCCTGGCCCCTTTAGAACAATCCTACAATGAGCAGTTCTTC.

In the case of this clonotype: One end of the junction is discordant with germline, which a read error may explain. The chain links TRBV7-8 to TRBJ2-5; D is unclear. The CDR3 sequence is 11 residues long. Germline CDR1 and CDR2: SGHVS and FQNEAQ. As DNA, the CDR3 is TGTGCCAGCAGCCTCAGCGCTGCCCACGTCTTC. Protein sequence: CASSLSAAHVF.

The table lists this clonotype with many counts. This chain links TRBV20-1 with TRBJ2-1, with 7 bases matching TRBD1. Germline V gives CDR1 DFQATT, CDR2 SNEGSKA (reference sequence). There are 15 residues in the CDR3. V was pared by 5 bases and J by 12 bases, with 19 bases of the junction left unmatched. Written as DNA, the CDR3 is TGCAGTGCTCGCTCCGGGACAGAGGACTGGACGGGGCAGTTCTTC. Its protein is CSARSGTEDWTGQFF.

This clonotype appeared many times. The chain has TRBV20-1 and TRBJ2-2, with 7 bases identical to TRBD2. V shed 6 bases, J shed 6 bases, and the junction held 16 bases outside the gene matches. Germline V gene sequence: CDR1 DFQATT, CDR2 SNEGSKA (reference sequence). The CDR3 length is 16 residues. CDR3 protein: CSARLGRPSGAGELFF. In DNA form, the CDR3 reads TGCAGTGCCCGCTTGGGCCGGCCTAGCGGTGCCGGGGAGCTGTTTTTT.

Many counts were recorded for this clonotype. CDR3 DNA sequence: TGTGCCAGCAGCCCAGCGGGACGGGGGGAACTGTTTTTT. Its protein is CASSPAGRGELFF. This sequence joins TRBV12-3 or TRBV12-4 and TRBJ1-4; a weak D match, TRBD1 (5 bases). V was trimmed by 6 bases and J by 12 bases, leaving 17 bases between them. This CDR3 has 13 amino acids.

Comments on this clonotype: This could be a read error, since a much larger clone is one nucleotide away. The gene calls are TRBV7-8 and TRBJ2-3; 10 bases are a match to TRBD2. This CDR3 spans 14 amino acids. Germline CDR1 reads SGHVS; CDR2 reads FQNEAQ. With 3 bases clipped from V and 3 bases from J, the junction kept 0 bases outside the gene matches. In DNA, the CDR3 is TGTGCCAGCAGCTTTAGCGGGAGGACAGATACGCAGTATTTT. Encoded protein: CASSFSGRTDTQYF.

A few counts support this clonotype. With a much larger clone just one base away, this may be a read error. The CDR3 DNA reads as TGTGCCAGCAGTTACGTACGGGGGATTCGTTATGAGCAGTTCTTC. It is translated as CASSYVRGIRYEQFF. The chain employs TRBV6-5 and TRBJ2-1, with D tentatively TRBD2 (6 bases). The CDR3 runs to 15 residues. The V and J ends lost 2 bases and 8 bases respectively, with 16 bases between them. CDR1 is MNHEY and CDR2 is SVGAGI in the germline V gene.

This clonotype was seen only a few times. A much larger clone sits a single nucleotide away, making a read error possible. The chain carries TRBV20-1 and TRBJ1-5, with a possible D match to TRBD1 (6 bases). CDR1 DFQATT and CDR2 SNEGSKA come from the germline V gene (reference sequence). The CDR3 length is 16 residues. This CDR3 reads CGAELDSGYSNQPQHF. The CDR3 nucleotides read TGCGGTGCTGAGCTGGACAGCGGTTATAGCAATCAGCCCCAGCATTTT.

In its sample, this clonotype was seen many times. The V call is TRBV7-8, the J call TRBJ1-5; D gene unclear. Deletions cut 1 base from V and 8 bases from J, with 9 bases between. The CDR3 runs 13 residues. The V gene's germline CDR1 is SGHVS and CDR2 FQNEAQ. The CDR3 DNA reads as TGTGCCAGCAGCTTAGGGGGTTTGGAGCCCCAGCATTTT. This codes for CASSLGGLEPQHF.

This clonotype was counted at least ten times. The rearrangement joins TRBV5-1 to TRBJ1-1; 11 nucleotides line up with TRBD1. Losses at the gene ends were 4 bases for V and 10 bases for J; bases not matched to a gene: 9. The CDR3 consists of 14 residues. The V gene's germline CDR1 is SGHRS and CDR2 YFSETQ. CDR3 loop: CASSLGQGEEVAFF. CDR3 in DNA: TGCGCCAGCAGCCTGGGACAGGGGGAGGAAGTAGCTTTCTTT.

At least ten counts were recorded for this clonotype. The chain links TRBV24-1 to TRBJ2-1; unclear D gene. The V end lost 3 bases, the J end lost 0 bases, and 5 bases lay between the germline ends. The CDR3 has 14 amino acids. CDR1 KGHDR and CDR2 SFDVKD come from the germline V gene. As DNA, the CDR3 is TGTGCCACCAGTGATACTGGCTCCTACAATGAGCAGTTCTTC. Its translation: CATSDTGSYNEQFF.

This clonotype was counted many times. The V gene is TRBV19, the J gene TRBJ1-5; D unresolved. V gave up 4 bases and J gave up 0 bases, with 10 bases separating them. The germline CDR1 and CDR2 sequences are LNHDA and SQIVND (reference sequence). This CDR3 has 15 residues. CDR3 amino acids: CASSSYLDSNQPQHF. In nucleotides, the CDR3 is TGTGCCAGTAGTAGCTACTTGGATAGCAATCAGCCCCAGCATTTT.

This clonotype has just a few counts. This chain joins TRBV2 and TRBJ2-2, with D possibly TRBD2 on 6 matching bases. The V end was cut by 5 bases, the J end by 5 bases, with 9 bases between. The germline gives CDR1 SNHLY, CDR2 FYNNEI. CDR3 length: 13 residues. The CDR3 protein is CASSYSGTGELFF. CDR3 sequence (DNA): TGTGCCAGCAGTTATAGCGGTACCGGGGAGCTGTTTTTT.